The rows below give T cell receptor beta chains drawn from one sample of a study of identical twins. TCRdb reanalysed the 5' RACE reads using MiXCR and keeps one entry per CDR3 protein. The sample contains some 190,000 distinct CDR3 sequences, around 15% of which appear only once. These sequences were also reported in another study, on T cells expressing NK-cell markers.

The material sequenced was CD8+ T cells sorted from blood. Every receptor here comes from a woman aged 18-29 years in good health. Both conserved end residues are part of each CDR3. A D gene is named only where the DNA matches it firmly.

CDR3: CASRGPGAEQYF; D: NA; V: TRBV12-3/TRBV12-4
CDR3: CASSLVHGNTEAFF; D: NA; V: TRBV7-6
CDR3: CASSLDGPSGNTIYF; D: NA; V: TRBV12-3/TRBV12-4
CDR3: CSAEDNEQFF; D: NA; V: TRBV29-1
CDR3: CASESRGEQFF; D: NA; V: TRBV9
CDR3: CATSSAGRAEQFF; D: NA; V: TRBV15
CDR3: CATSSRTGAYEQYF; D: TRBD1; V: TRBV15
CDR3: CAISESGLAGYNEQFF; D: TRBD2; V: TRBV10-3
CDR3: CSARDPLAGSSYNEQFF; D: TRBD2; V: TRBV20-1
CDR3: CASSYSANNEQFF; D: NA; V: TRBV6-5
CDR3: CASSLTSGGDNEQFF; D: TRBD2; V: TRBV7-3
CDR3: CASSWTVNEQYF; D: NA; V: TRBV12-3/TRBV12-4
CDR3: CAISEWQGGVNEQFF; D: TRBD2; V: TRBV10-3
CDR3: CSVGGLAGDKSDTQYF; D: TRBD2; V: TRBV29-1
CDR3: CASSLRGTGNTIYF; D: NA; V: TRBV12-3/TRBV12-4
CDR3: CASSFLGQLMNTEAFF; D: TRBD1; V: TRBV6-2/TRBV6-3
CDR3: CSARDLGIAGRSASYEQYF; D: TRBD2; V: TRBV20-1
CDR3: CASRPDPQDTQYF; D: NA; V: TRBV7-2
CDR3: CASSGGEKLFF; D: NA; V: TRBV9
CDR3: CASSLEELGYEQYF; D: NA; V: TRBV7-9
CDR3: CASSLAERETQYF; D: NA; V: TRBV7-9
CDR3: CASSPGQMNTGELFF; D: NA; V: TRBV5-5
CDR3: CASSYGGGFYEQYF; D: TRBD2; V: TRBV12-3/TRBV12-4
CDR3: CASSQDASGSEQYF; D: TRBD2; V: TRBV3-1
CDR3: CASSLGRTQETQYF; D: NA; V: TRBV12-3/TRBV12-4
CDR3: CASSFWGEAFF; D: NA; V: TRBV12-3/TRBV12-4
CDR3: CASSSGLADYNEQFF; D: TRBD2; V: TRBV6-1
CDR3: CASSQDLGNSYGYTF; D: NA; V: TRBV4-3
CDR3: CASSHPTGRGGYTF; D: NA; V: TRBV4-1
CDR3: CASSFGTGNEQYF; D: TRBD1; V: TRBV9
CDR3: CASSLSGGTEQFF; D: NA; V: TRBV7-9
CDR3: CASSPLTDAVYEQYF; D: NA; V: TRBV6-2/TRBV6-3
CDR3: CASSEALGGLNYGYTF; D: NA; V: TRBV6-1
CDR3: CASSSIGTSGQETQYF; D: TRBD2; V: TRBV7-9
CDR3: CASRGPRLAPPYEQFF; D: TRBD2; V: TRBV11-2
CDR3: CASSAGGAEYNEQFF; D: TRBD1; V: TRBV9
CDR3: CATYYFTGNYGYTF; D: NA; V: TRBV2
CDR3: CASSPSATHEQYF; D: NA; V: TRBV11-2
CDR3: CASSPGAGDTGELFF; D: NA; V: TRBV5-6
CDR3: CSAHREPEPPYEQYF; D: NA; V: TRBV20-1
CDR3: CASSYAGLGLNEQYF; D: TRBD2; V: TRBV6-2/TRBV6-3
CDR3: CASSLTANSNQPQHF; D: NA; V: TRBV12-3/TRBV12-4
CDR3: CASSPVRDSRGYTF; D: TRBD1; V: TRBV7-2
CDR3: CASGSRLAGGLSYNEQFF; D: TRBD2; V: TRBV12-5
CDR3: CASVLLPGYTF; D: NA; V: TRBV2
CDR3: CASSLGLAKETQYF; D: TRBD2; V: TRBV7-7
CDR3: CASSAGEGSYYNSPLHF; D: NA; V: TRBV7-9
CDR3: CSVPGSGGEAFF; D: NA; V: TRBV29-1
CDR3: CASGPGQGFNSNQPQHF; D: TRBD1; V: TRBV12-5
CDR3: CATTSGAETQYF; D: TRBD2; V: TRBV6-2/TRBV6-3
CDR3: CASSFWLNSPLHF; D: NA; V: TRBV12-3/TRBV12-4
CDR3: CASSLGGTYTGELFF; D: NA; V: TRBV7-6
CDR3: CSARDGLQGDGGNTIYF; D: TRBD1; V: TRBV20-1
CDR3: CASSDPGATNIQYF; D: NA; V: TRBV27
CDR3: CASSLVRGGTDTQYF; D: TRBD2; V: TRBV7-3
CDR3: CASSSGLASYNEQFF; D: TRBD2; V: TRBV7-7
CDR3: CSVEAENTEAFF; D: NA; V: TRBV29-1
CDR3: CASSGYPYNEQFF; D: NA; V: TRBV2
CDR3: CASSAPGLAEAFF; D: NA; V: TRBV9